This T cell receptor beta chain was obtained from a study of CD8 T cells in ankylosing spondylitis. Notes on the study in general: A TCR beta motif made of several highly homologous variants seemed typical of ankylosing spondylitis blood. There were earlier reports of some motif variants in reactive arthritis synovial fluid and blood.

TCRdb analysed the 5' RACE reads with MiXCR anew, one entry per CDR3 protein. The data show 450,000 or so distinct CDR3 sequences, roughly 25% seen once. As regards this clonotype: Its matching antigen is unknown.

The receptor's source is a male donor with ankylosing spondylitis. Sequencing was done on a sample of blood, either unsorted or a sorted T cell fraction (not recorded which).

The CDR3 DNA is TGCGCCAGCAGCTTGGAAGTCACTCCCCGCTCTGGGGCCAACGTCCTGACTTTC. The encoded protein is CASSLEVTPRSGANVLTF. This chain links TRBV5-1 with TRBJ2-6, with no clear D. CDR1 and CDR2 (germline): SGHRS, YFSETQ. V lost 0 bases and J 0 bases, leaving 13 bases between the germline ends. This CDR3 is 18 amino acids long. The variable domain in full, completed from reference TRBV5-1 and TRBJ2-6, reads KAGVTQTPRYLIKTRGQQVTLSCSPISGHRSVSWYQQTPGQGLQFLFEYFSETQRNKGNFPGRFSGRQFSNSRSEMNVSTLELGDSALYLCASSLEVTPRSGANVLTFGAGSRLTVL.